This T cell receptor (beta chain) was observed in a study of blood T cell repertoires in COVID-19. For the study at large: COVID-19 samples, acute and convalescent, were from the United States, Italy and Spain. Nucleic acid was either cDNA or gDNA, and it came from T cells, B-cell-depleted T cells, or PBMCs.

The repertoire was sequenced with immunoSEQ multiplex PCR; TCRdb's copy has only in-frame clones and lacks some. The sample shows some 400,000 clones, roughly 77% of them seen only once. V dropped 0 bases and J dropped 4 bases, with 14 bases sitting between them. Germline V CDR1 and CDR2: LGHDT, YNNKEL (reference sequence). The CDR3 is 16 residues long. The sample was peripheral blood. This clonotype was sampled from a human donor with acute or convalescent COVID-19. The donor label of this sample is uncertain. This sequence joins TRBV3-1 (or the pseudogene TRBV3-2) and TRBJ2-3; possible D gene TRBD1, 6 bases. CDR3 sequence reads: CASSQEGLAGADTQYF. CDR3 DNA sequence: TGTGCCAGCAGCCAAGAGGGCCTAGCAGGGGCAGATACGCAGTATTTT.